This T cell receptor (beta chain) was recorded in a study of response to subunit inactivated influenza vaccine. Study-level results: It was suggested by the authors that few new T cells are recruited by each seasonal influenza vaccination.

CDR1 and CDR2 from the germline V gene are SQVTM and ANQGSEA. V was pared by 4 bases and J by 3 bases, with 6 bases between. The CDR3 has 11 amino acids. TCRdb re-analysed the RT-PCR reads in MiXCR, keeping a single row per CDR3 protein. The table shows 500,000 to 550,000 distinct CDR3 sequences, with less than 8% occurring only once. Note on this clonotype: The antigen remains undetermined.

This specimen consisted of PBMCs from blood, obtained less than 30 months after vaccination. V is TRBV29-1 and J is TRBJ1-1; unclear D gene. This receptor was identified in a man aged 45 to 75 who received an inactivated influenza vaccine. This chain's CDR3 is CSVVDYTEAFF. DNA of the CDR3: TGCAGCGTTGTTGATTACACTGAAGCTTTCTTT.